One sample yielded the 8 T cell receptor beta chains listed below, sequenced in a study of regulatory T cells in long-lasting Graves disease. The TCR beta library used iRepertoire HTBI primers with Arm-PCR amplification of CDR3. TCRdb itself ran the multiplex PCR reads through MiXCR, one entry per CDR3 protein. The sample records 300,000 to 400,000 distinct CDR3 sequences, more than 15% being singletons. Time point specified: newly diagnosed GD, antithyroid drugs for less than 3 months. RNA isolated from PBMCs was used to make the TCR library. The specimen comprised peripheral blood mononuclear cells (PBMCs), sampled at new diagnosis, from a patient treated with antithyroid drugs. These receptors were obtained from a female donor with Graves disease.

In its sample, this clonotype was seen many times. V gene TRBV20-1 combines with J gene TRBJ1-1; a weak D match, TRBD1 (6 bases). V was clipped by 3 bases and J by 5 bases, with 25 bases between them. The germline CDR1 and CDR2 sequences are DFQATT and SNEGSKA (reference sequence). The CDR3 totals 17 residues. CDR3 coding DNA: TGCAGTGCTAGCCTCCTCGATCGGGGGCCTTGGGGTACTGAAGCTTTCTTT. Its protein is CSASLLDRGPWGTEAFF.

The CDR3 loop is CSAFPGGASTDTQYF. CDR3 sequence (DNA): TGCAGTGCTTTCCCCGGAGGAGCTAGCACAGATACGCAGTATTTT. The chain joins TRBV20-1 to TRBJ2-3; D perhaps matches TRBD2 (5 bases). CDR1 and CDR2 from the germline V gene are DFQATT and SNEGSKA (reference sequence). The CDR3 length is 15 residues. V was pared by 5 bases and J by 0 bases, with 15 bases between.

In this sample, this clonotype turned up many times. This chain uses TRBV6-1 with TRBJ1-2; D remains unclear. Trimming stripped 8 bases from V and 4 bases from J, with 14 bases between. This CDR3 region has 13 residues. From germline, CDR1 is MNHNS and CDR2 SASEGT. The CDR3 DNA is TGTGCCAGCCTAAGGTCGTACGGCTATGGCTACACCTTC. Translating gives CASLRSYGYGYTF.

This clonotype was seen repeatedly, ten times or more. J is TRBJ1-2 and V is TRBV11-1; D not certain. The CDR3 consists of 14 residues. Germline-derived CDR1 and CDR2 are SGHAT and FQDESV (reference sequence). V dropped 2 bases and J dropped 4 bases, with 11 bases sitting between them. The CDR3 is CASSLSGSIYGYTF. The CDR3 bases are TGTGCCAGCAGCTTATCGGGCAGTATCTATGGCTACACCTTC.

This clonotype was observed a handful of times. The CDR3 region is CASSSGPAPYEQYF. The CDR3, as DNA: TGTGCCAGCAGCTCAGGACCAGCCCCGTACGAGCAGTACTTC. This chain uses TRBV9 with TRBJ2-7; D gene uncertain. Germline CDR1 and CDR2: SGDLS and YYNGEE. V lost 4 bases and J lost 4, with 15 bases in between. This CDR3 comprises 14 residues.

This clonotype was counted many times. The rearrangement joins TRBV28 to TRBJ2-5, with D possibly matching TRBD2 (6 bases). From germline, CDR1 is MDHEN and CDR2 SYDVKM. V gave up 8 bases and J gave up 5 bases, with 15 bases separating them. The CDR3 spans 13 residues. The DNA of the CDR3 is TGTGCCAGCCAGGAGGGGCTGATGGAGACCCAGTACTTC. Translation: CASQEGLMETQYF.

This sequence joins TRBV6-5 and TRBJ2-3; 8 bases line up with TRBD2. Germline values: CDR1 MNHEY, CDR2 SVGAGI. Trimming removed 2 bases from V and 3 bases from J; junction bases left unmatched: 13. This CDR3 region has 18 residues. CDR3 DNA: TGTGCCAGCAGTTACAGTTTCCTGGCGGGAGGCGCGACAGATACGCAGTATTTT. Translating it yields CASSYSFLAGGATDTQYF.

J is TRBJ2-3 and V is TRBV4-1; no definite D call. CDR3 length: 13 amino acids. Germline V gene sequence: CDR1 MGHRA, CDR2 YSYEKL. Trimming cost V 3 bases and J 4 bases, with 8 bases left between them. In DNA form, the CDR3 reads TGCGCCAGCAGCCACCTTCATTCAGATACGCAGTATTTT. This translates into CASSHLHSDTQYF.